The sequence of this T cell receptor (beta chain) was determined in a study of OX40 agonist ivuxolimab in advanced cancers. In the study overall: Ivuxolimab, which targeted the costimulatory receptor OX40 (CD134), was an agonistic, fully human IgG2 monoclonal antibody. Intravenous ivuxolimab was administered to patients every 2 weeks at six dose levels: 0.01, 0.1, 0.3, 1.5, 3 and 10 mg/kg. Among the roughly 54 dose-escalation patients, 19 had hepatocellular carcinoma, roughly 15 melanoma, 9 renal cell carcinoma and 9 head and neck cancer. A male proportion of around 81% and a mean age of 60 years, ranging from 23 to 79, were recorded for the dose-escalation cohort. Prior anti-PD-1, anti-PD-L1 or anti-CTLA-4 therapy was permitted, and checkpoint inhibitors had been received by about 44% of dose-escalation patients. Partial responses occurred in three dose-escalation patients, of whom one had hepatocellular carcinoma and two had cutaneous melanoma. Peripheral TCRbeta sequencing was intended to test whether TCR sequence diversity was altered and clonal T-cell expansion was caused by ivuxolimab. The paper describes the monotherapy dose-escalation part (N = 52 patients) of the phase I trial of ivuxolimab.

Genomic DNA was isolated from the sorted cells so that the TCRbeta CDR3 region could be sequenced. The immunoSEQ Assay was used to sequence the TCRbeta CDR3 regions. Held by TCRdb, this immuneACCESS table contains in-frame sequences only and omits some clones. Under half of the omission traces to an unresolved V gene where checked; the cause of the rest is unknown. This sample has over 55,000 clones in its table, and around 88% of those were observed once. Jointly, the top ten make up over 0.45% of the sample. Details on this clone: The specificity of this receptor is unknown. The record has no base qualities; no much larger clone is one base away.

The trial excluded patients who had a history of autoimmune disease or who were on systemic immunosuppression. Peripheral blood for TCR sequencing was collected from all dose cohorts at baseline, on cycle 4 day 1, and on cycle 7 day 1. Samples came from an open-label, multicenter, first-in-human phase I dose-escalation trial of ivuxolimab. The trial enrolled adults with locally advanced or metastatic head and neck squamous cell, hepatocellular, melanoma or renal cell carcinoma. Before TCR sequencing, CD4+ and CD8+ T cells were separately sorted from peripheral blood. Paper-wide results and their limitations: Clonal expansion of both CD4+ and CD8+ blood T cells was observed from baseline to week 6 at doses 0.1 to 3.0 mg/kg. Low levels of normalized T-cell clonal expansion were also seen in some nonresponding patients. On average, CD8+ T cells showed more expanded clones than CD4+ T cells after ivuxolimab. In the 0.1-3.0 mg/kg groups, partial responders were among the patients with the lowest normalized peripheral clonal expansion, particularly in CD8+ T cells. Which antigens the clonally expanded peripheral T cells were specific for was not determined.

The clonotype originates from an adult with an advanced solid tumor such as melanoma, head and neck, liver or kidney cancer. Sample: CD4+ or CD8+ T cells sorted from blood, taken in a trial of the OX40 agonist ivuxolimab.

The nucleotide sequence is given as TGCGCCAGCAGCCAAGCCGCGCATTCAGGGTCAGATACGCAGTATTTT. Translated, it reads CASSQAAHSGSDTQYF. The rearrangement joined TRBV4-3 to TRBJ2-3; a weak D assignment points to TRBD1 (5 bases agree). V and J are truncated by 1 base and 4 bases respectively, leaving an intervening sequence of 15 bases. Reading the germline V gene gives CDR1 LGHNA and CDR2 YSLEER. CDR3 length: 16 amino acids, cysteine to phenylalanine. Just CDR3 DNA is preserved here, 48 bases in frame from base 1.